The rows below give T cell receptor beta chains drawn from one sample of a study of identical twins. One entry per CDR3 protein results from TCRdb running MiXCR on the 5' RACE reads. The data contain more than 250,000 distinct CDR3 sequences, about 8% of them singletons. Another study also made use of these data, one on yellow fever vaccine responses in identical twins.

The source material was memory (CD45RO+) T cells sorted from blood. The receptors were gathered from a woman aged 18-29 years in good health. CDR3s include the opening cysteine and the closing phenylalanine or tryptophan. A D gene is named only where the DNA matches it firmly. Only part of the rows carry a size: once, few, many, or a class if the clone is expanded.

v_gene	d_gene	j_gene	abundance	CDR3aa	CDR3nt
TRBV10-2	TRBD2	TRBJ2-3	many	CASISPSLGGGITDTQYF	TGCGCCAGCATTAGCCCAAGTCTCGGGGGGGGCATAACAGATACGCAGTATTTT
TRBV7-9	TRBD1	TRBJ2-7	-	CASRSGTDGEQYF	TGTGCCAGCAGGTCCGGGACAGACGGCGAGCAGTACTTC
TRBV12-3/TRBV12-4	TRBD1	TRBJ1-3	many	CASRTGPSSGNTIYF	TGTGCCAGCAGGACAGGGCCCAGCTCTGGAAACACCATATATTTT
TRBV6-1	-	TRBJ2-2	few	CASSETGSVVTGELFF	TGTGCCAGCAGTGAAACAGGATCGGTGGTCACCGGGGAGCTGTTTTTT
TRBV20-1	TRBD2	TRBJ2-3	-	CSARDPGTSGSAADTQYF	TGCAGTGCTAGAGATCCTGGGACTAGCGGGAGTGCCGCAGATACGCAGTATTTT
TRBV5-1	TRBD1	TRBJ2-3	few	CASSLGTGGSGDTQYF	TGCGCCAGCAGCTTGGGAACAGGGGGCTCTGGGGATACGCAGTATTTT
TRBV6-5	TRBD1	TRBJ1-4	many	CASSSRRTGKNEKLFF	TGTGCCAGCAGTTCCAGACGGACAGGGAAGAATGAAAAACTGTTTTTT
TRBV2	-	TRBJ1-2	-	CASSVLGTYGYTF	TGTGCCAGCAGTGTTCTGGGGACCTATGGCTACACCTTC
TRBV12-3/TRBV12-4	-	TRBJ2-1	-	CASSYSAIGASSSYNEQFF	TGTGCCAGCAGTTATTCGGCGATAGGAGCCTCGAGCTCCTACAATGAGCAGTTCTTC
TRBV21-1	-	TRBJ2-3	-	CASSRTSGGASEAKDTQYF	TGTGCCAGCAGCCGGACTAGCGGGGGGGCCAGCGAAGCAAAAGATACGCAGTATTTT
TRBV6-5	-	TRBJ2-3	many	CASSYSRGAGTDTQYF	TGTGCCAGCAGTTACTCGAGGGGGGCCGGGACAGATACGCAGTATTTT
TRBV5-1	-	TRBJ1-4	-	CASSLGGGGNEKLFF	TGCGCCAGCAGCCTTGGTGGGGGAGGTAATGAAAAACTGTTTTTT
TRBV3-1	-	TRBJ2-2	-	CATSKNAALVGGELFF	TGTGCCACCAGCAAAAACGCTGCCCTAGTAGGCGGGGAGCTGTTTTTT
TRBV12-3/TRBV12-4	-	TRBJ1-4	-	CASSPRTPNEKLFF	TGTGCCAGCAGCCCCCGAACCCCTAATGAAAAACTGTTTTTT
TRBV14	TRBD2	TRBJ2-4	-	CASSRGGIAKNIQYF	TGTGCCAGCAGCCGGGGGGGGATAGCCAAAAACATTCAGTACTTC
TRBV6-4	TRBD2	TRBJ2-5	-	CASSPSGGAQETQYF	TGTGCCAGCAGTCCTAGCGGGGGGGCGCAAGAGACCCAGTACTTC
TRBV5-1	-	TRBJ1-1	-	CASSRNRDNTEAFF	TGCGCCAGCAGCCGAAACAGGGACAACACTGAAGCTTTCTTT
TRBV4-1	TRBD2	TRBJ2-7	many	CASSQPTSARSYEQYF	TGCGCCAGCAGCCAACCGACTAGCGCCCGTTCCTACGAGCAGTACTTC
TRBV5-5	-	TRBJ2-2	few	CASSRDSGGGELFF	TGTGCCAGCAGCCGGGACAGCGGGGGCGGGGAGCTGTTTTTT
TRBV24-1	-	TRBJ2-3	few	CATSGQEPLKGVTQYF	TGTGCCACCAGTGGACAGGAACCGTTAAAAGGGGTTACGCAGTATTTT
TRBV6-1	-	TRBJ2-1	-	CASHRGTYNEQFF	TGTGCCAGCCATCGAGGCACCTACAATGAGCAGTTCTTC